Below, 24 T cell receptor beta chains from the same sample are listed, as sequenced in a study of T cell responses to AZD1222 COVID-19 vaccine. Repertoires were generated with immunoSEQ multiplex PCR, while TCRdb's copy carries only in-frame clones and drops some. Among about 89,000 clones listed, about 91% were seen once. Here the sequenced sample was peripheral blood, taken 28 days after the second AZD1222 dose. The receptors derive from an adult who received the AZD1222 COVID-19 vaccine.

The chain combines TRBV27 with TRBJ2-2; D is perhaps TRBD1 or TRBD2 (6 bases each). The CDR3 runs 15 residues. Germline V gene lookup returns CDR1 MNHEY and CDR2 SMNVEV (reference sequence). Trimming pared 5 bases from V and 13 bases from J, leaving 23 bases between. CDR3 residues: CASSQFRDPGAGLFF. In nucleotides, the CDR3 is TGTGCCAGCAGTCAATTCCGGGACCCGGGGGCGGGGCTGTTTTTT.

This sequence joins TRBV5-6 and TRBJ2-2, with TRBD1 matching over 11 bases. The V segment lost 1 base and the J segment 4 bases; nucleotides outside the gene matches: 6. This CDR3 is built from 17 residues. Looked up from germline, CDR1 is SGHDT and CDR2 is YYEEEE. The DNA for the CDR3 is TGTGCCAGCAGCTTGCACGGACAGGGGGCTATCACCGGGGAGCTGTTTTTT. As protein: CASSLHGQGAITGELFF.

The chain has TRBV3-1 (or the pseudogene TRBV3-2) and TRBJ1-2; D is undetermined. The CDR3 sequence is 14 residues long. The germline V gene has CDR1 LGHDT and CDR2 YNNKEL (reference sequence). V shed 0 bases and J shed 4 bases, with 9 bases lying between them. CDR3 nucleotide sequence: TGTGCCAGCAGCCAAGATCACGCGATCTATGGCTACACCTTC. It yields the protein CASSQDHAIYGYTF.

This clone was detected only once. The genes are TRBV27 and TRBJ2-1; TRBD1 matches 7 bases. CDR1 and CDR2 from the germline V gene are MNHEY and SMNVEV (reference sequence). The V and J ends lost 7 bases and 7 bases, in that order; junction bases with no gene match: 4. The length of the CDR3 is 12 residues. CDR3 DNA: TGTGCCAGCAACAGCAGGGGGAATGAGCAGTTCTTC. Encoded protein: CASNSRGNEQFF.

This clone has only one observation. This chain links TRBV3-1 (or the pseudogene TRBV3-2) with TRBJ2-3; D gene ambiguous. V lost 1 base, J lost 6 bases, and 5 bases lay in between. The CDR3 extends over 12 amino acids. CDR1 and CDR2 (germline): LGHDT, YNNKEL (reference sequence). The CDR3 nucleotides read TGTGCCAGCAGCCAAGTTTTTGATACGCAGTATTTT. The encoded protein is CASSQVFDTQYF.

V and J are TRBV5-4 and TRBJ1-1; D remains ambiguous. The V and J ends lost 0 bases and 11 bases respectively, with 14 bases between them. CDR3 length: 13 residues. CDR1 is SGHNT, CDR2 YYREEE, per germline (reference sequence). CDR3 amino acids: CASSLALSPMAFF. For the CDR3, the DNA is TGTGCCAGCAGCTTGGCCTTGAGTCCTATGGCTTTCTTT.

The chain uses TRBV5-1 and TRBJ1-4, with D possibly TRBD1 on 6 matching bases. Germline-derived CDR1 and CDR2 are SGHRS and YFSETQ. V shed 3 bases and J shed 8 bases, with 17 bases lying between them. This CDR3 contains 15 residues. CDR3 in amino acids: CASSSTGNQGEKLFF. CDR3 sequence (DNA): TGCGCCAGCAGCTCGACAGGCAATCAGGGGGAAAAACTGTTTTTT.

The CDR3 spells CASRALSSYEQYF. The CDR3 nucleotides read TGTGCCAGCAGGGCCCTGAGCTCCTACGAGCAGTACTTC. The gene calls are TRBV6-5 and TRBJ2-7, with D uncertain. Germline V lookup: CDR1 MNHEY, CDR2 SVGAGI. The V end lost 6 bases, the J end lost 0 bases, and 9 bases lay between the germline ends. This CDR3 has 13 residues.

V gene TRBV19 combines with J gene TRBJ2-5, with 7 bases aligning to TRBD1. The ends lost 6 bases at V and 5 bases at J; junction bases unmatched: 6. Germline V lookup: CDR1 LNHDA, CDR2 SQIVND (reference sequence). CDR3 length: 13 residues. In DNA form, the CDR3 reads TGTGCCAGTAGAGAGGGGGCGAGGGAGACCCAGTACTTC. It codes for CASREGARETQYF.

The CDR3 DNA is TGTGCCAGCAGCCCAGGGGGGAACACTGAAGCTTTCTTT. This encodes CASSPGGNTEAFF. This chain connects TRBV7-9 to TRBJ1-1; 7 bases agree with TRBD1. Germline lookup yields CDR1 SEHNR and CDR2 FQNEAQ (reference sequence). CDR3 size: 13 residues. J gave up 1 base and V 5 bases, and 1 base lay outside the gene matches.

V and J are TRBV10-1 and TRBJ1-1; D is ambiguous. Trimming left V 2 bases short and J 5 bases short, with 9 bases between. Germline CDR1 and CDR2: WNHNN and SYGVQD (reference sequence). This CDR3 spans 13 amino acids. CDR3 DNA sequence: TGCGCCAGCAGTGAGCCCTCGATGACTGAAGCTTTCTTT. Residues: CASSEPSMTEAFF.

The CDR3 DNA reads TGTGCCAGCAGCCCACGATCGTTGCGGACGAACACTGAAGCTTTCTTT. Encoded protein: CASSPRSLRTNTEAFF. This chain uses TRBV13 with TRBJ1-1; the D is unclear. V lost 5 bases and J lost 1, with 17 bases in between. The V gene's germline CDR1 is PRHDT and CDR2 FYEKMQ (reference sequence). The CDR3 extends over 16 amino acids.

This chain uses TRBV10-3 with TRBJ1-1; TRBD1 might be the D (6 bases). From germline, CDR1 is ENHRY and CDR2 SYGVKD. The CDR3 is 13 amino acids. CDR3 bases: TGTGTCGCGGCAGGCTCGGGGGCCACTGAAGCTTTCTTT. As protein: CVAAGSGATEAFF.

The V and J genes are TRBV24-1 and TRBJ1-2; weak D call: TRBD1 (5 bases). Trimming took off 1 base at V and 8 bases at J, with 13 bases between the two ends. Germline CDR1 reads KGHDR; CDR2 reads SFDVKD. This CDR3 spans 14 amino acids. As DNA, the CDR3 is TGTGCCACCAGTGATTTAGGCAGGGTTGGCGGCTACACCTTC. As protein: CATSDLGRVGGYTF.

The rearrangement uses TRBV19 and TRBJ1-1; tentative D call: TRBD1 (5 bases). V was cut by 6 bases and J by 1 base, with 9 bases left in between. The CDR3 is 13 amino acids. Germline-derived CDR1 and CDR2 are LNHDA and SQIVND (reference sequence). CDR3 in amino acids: CASSPDTNTEAFF. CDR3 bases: TGTGCCAGTAGCCCGGACACGAACACTGAAGCTTTCTTT.

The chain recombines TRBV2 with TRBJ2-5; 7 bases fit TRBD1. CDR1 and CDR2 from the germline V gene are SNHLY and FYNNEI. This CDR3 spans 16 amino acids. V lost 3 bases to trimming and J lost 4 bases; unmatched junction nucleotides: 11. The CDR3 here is CASSDLGGPGRETQYF. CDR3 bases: TGTGCCAGCAGTGATCTAGGGGGCCCAGGGAGAGAGACCCAGTACTTC.

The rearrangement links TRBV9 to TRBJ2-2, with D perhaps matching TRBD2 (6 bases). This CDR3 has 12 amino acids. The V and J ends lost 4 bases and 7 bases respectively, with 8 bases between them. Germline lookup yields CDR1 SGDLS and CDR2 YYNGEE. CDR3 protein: CASSQEGGELFF. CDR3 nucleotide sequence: TGTGCCAGCAGCCAGGAGGGCGGGGAGCTGTTTTTT. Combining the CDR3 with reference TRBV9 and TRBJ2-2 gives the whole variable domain DSGVTQTPKHLITATGQRVTLRCSPRSGDLSVYWYQQSLDQGLQFLIQYYNGEERAKGNILERFSAQQFPDLHSELNLSSLELGDSALYFCASSQEGGELFFGEGSRLTVL.

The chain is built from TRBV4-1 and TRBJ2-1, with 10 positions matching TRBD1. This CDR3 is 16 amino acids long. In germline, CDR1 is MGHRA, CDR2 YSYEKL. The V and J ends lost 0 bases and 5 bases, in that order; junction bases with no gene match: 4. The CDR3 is CASSQDMGQGNNEQFF. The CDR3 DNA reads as TGCGCCAGCAGCCAAGATATGGGACAGGGGAACAATGAGCAGTTCTTC.

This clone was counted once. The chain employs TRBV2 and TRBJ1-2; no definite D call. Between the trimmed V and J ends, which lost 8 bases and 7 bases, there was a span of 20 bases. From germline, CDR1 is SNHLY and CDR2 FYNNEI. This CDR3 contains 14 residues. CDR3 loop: CASLYGEGAVGYTF. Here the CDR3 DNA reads TGTGCCAGCCTGTACGGGGAAGGAGCGGTTGGCTACACCTTC.

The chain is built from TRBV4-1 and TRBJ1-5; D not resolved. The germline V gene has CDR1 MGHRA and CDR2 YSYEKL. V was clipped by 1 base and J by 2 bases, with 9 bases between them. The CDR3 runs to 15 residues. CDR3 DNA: TGCGCCAGCAGCCAAGCAGGTGGAGGCAATCAGCCCCAGCATTTT. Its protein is CASSQAGGGNQPQHF.

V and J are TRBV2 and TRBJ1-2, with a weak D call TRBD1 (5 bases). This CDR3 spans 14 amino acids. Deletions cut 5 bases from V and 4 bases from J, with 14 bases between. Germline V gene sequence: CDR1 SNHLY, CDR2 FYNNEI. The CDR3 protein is CASSNQGPSYGYTF. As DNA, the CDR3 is TGTGCCAGCAGTAACCAGGGACCGAGCTATGGCTACACCTTC.

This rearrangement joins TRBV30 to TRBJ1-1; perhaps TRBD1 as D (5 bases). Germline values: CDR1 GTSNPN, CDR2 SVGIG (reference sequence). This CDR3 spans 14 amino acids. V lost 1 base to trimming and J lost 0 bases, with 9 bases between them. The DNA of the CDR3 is TGTGCCTGGAGTGCGGGACGGATGAACACTGAAGCTTTCTTT. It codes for CAWSAGRMNTEAFF.

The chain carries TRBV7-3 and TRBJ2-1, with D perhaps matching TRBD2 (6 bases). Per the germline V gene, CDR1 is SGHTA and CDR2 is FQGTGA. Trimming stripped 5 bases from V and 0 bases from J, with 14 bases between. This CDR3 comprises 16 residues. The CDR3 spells CASSPGTSSSYNEQFF. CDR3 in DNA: TGTGCCAGCAGCCCCGGGACTTCGAGCTCCTACAATGAGCAGTTCTTC.

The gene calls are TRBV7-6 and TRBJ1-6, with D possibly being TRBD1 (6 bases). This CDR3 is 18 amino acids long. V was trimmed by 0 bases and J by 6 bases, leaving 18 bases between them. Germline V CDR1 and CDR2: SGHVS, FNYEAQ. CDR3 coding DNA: TGTGCCAGCAGCTTAGCTGGCGGGGCAGGGGCGCCTAATTCACCCCTCCACTTT. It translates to CASSLAGGAGAPNSPLHF.